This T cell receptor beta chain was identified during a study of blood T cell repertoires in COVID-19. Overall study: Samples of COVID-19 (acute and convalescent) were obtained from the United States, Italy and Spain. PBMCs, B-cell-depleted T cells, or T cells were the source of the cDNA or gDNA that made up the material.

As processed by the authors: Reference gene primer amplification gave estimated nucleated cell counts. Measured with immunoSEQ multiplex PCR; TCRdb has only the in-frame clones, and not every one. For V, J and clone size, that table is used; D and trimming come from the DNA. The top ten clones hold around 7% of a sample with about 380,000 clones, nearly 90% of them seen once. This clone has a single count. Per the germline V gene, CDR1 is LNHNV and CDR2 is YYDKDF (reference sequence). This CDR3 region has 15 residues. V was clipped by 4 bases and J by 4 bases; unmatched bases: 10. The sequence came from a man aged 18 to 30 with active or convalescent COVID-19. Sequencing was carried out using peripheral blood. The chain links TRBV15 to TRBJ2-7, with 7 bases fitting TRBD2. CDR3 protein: CATSKAPRGEYEQYF. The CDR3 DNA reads TGTGCCACCAGCAAGGCCCCTCGGGGGGAATACGAGCAGTACTTC. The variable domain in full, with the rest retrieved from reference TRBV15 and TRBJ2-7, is DAMVIQNPRYQVTQFGKPVTLSCSQTLNHNVMYWYQQKSSQAPKLLFHYYDKDFNNEADTPDNFQSRRPNTSFCFLDIRSPGLGDTAMYLCATSKAPRGEYEQYFGPGTRLTVT.